This T cell receptor (beta chain) originates from a study of cytomegalovirus exposure and HLA in healthy donors. The wider study: About 85 million unique TCRs from HLA-typed donors were held in an early release of data. Regarding the study as a whole: Altogether, 150 to 200 TCR beta chains were recorded as cytomegalovirus-associated. Reported findings show TCR beta sequences accurately forecast HLA-A and HLA-B alleles in most subjects.

Unmatched junction bases numbered 14, after V lost 5 bases and J lost 4 bases. The CDR3 has 17 amino acids. Germline CDR1 is MDHEN and CDR2 is SYDVKM. It was with 60 Vbeta and 13 Jbeta primers that the PCR ran. Profiling relied on immunoSEQ multiplex PCR, and the TCRdb table lists in-frame clones only, not all of them. Here the sample spans 150,000 to 200,000 clones, roughly 80% being singletons. Turning to this clone: The antigen remains unidentified.

The rearrangement uses TRBV28 and TRBJ1-5, with 7 positions matching TRBD1. The receptor was derived from a man aged 45 to 65 in good health and CMV-seropositive. The sample taken for sequencing was PBMCs. The CDR3 loop is CASSRASTDRKNQPQHF. Here the CDR3 DNA reads TGTGCCAGCAGTAGAGCCTCTACGGACAGGAAAAATCAGCCCCAGCATTTT.